The 8 T cell receptor beta chains below all came from one sample that was sequenced in a study of shared clonotypes between healthy human individuals. Assay used: immunoSEQ multiplex PCR; TCRdb lists only in-frame clones, some missing. The sample has about 510,000 clones, 60% to 80% seen once. The specimen sequenced was PBMCs. These receptors came from a woman aged 40 to 50 in good health. Some clones in this sample may be carry-over from other donors' samples.

This chain connects TRBV14 to TRBJ2-7; 10 bases are a match to TRBD2. The germline V gene has CDR1 SGHDN and CDR2 FVKESK. V was pared by 2 bases and J by 5 bases, with 6 bases of the junction left unmatched. This CDR3 contains 15 residues. CDR3 sequence reads: CASSQPSGSTDEQYF. CDR3 coding DNA: TGTGCCAGCAGCCAACCTAGCGGGAGTACCGACGAGCAGTACTTC. The entire variable domain, with the rest obtained from reference TRBV14 and TRBJ2-7, is as follows: EAGVTQFPSHSVIEKGQTVTLRCDPISGHDNLYWYRRVMGKEIKFLLHFVKESKQDESGMPNNRFLAERTGGTYSTLKVQPAELEDSGVYFCASSQPSGSTDEQYFGPGTRLTVT.

This clone appeared a few times. The chain recombines TRBV14 with TRBJ2-1; 7 bases are shared with TRBD2. This CDR3 comprises 13 residues. Trimming at V came to 1 base and at J to 10 bases, leaving 4 bases not matched to a gene. Germline lookup yields CDR1 SGHDN and CDR2 FVKESK. The chain's CDR3 is CASSQVRGGEQFF. The CDR3 nucleotides read TGTGCCAGCAGCCAAGTTCGGGGAGGGGAGCAGTTCTTC.

This clone appeared once. The chain is built from TRBV28 and TRBJ2-4, with D perhaps assigned TRBD1 or TRBD2 (5 bases each). Trimming took off 8 bases at V and 3 bases at J, with 11 bases between the two ends. Germline loops: CDR1 MDHEN, CDR2 SYDVKM. The CDR3 has 13 residues. CDR3 sequence reads: CASRGVGKNIQYF. Here the CDR3 DNA reads TGTGCCAGCCGAGGGGTGGGCAAAAACATTCAGTACTTC.

The chain uses TRBV7-8 and TRBJ1-5; D not resolved. V lost 0 bases to trimming and J lost 4 bases, with 10 bases between them. Germline CDR1 SGHVS, CDR2 FQNEAQ. The CDR3 has 15 residues. The CDR3 nucleotides read TGTGCCAGCAGCTTAGCGGTCACCCCTAATCAGCCCCAGCATTTT. As protein: CASSLAVTPNQPQHF. The full variable domain, with the rest looked up from reference TRBV7-8 and TRBJ1-5, is GAGVSQSPRYKVAKRGQDVALRCDPISGHVSLFWYQQALGQGPEFLTYFQNEAQLDKSGLPSDRFFAERPEGSVSTLKIQRTQQEDSAVYLCASSLAVTPNQPQHFGDGTRLSIL.

This rearrangement joins TRBV7-9 to TRBJ1-1; 8 bases are a match to TRBD1. The CDR3 contains 12 residues. Germline loops: CDR1 SEHNR, CDR2 FQNEAQ (reference sequence). The J segment lost 11 bases and the V segment lost 8 bases, leaving 10 bases of the junction unmatched. CDR3 sequence: CASARDRNIAFF. CDR3 DNA: TGTGCCAGCGCGCGGGACAGGAATATTGCTTTCTTT.

The chain recombines TRBV6-6 with TRBJ1-3, with no clear D. The V gene's germline CDR1 is MNHNY and CDR2 SVGAGI (reference sequence). The V end was cut by 8 bases, the J end by 7 bases, with 18 bases between. This CDR3 has 14 residues. CDR3 sequence: CASSMGGGRNTIYF. The CDR3 nucleotides read TGTGCCAGCTCCATGGGCGGTGGTCGGAACACCATATATTTT.

This rearrangement joins TRBV5-1 to TRBJ2-1; TRBD1 aligns across 7 bases. This CDR3 spans 16 amino acids. The germline CDR1 and CDR2 sequences are SGHRS and YFSETQ. V trimming: 1 base; J trimming: 7 bases; junction bases outside the gene matches: 11. Written as DNA, the CDR3 is TGCGCCAGCAGCTTGAATTCCGGACAGGTATGGAATGAGCAGTTCTTC. Translation: CASSLNSGQVWNEQFF. The variable domain in full, with the rest retrieved from reference TRBV5-1 and TRBJ2-1, is KAGVTQTPRYLIKTRGQQVTLSCSPISGHRSVSWYQQTPGQGLQFLFEYFSETQRNKGNFPGRFSGRQFSNSRSEMNVSTLELGDSALYLCASSLNSGQVWNEQFFGPGTRLTVL.

V is TRBV9 and J is TRBJ2-7; 7 bases agree with TRBD2. The CDR3 covers 14 residues. Germline-derived CDR1 and CDR2 are SGDLS and YYNGEE. The ends lost 4 bases at V and 6 bases at J; junction bases unmatched: 10. The CDR3 loop reads CASSLGTNHREQYF. DNA of the CDR3: TGTGCCAGCAGCCTCGGGACTAATCATCGCGAGCAGTACTTC. Full variable domain (missing parts from reference TRBV9 and TRBJ2-7): DSGVTQTPKHLITATGQRVTLRCSPRSGDLSVYWYQQSLDQGLQFLIQYYNGEERAKGNILERFSAQQFPDLHSELNLSSLELGDSALYFCASSLGTNHREQYFGPGTRLTVT.